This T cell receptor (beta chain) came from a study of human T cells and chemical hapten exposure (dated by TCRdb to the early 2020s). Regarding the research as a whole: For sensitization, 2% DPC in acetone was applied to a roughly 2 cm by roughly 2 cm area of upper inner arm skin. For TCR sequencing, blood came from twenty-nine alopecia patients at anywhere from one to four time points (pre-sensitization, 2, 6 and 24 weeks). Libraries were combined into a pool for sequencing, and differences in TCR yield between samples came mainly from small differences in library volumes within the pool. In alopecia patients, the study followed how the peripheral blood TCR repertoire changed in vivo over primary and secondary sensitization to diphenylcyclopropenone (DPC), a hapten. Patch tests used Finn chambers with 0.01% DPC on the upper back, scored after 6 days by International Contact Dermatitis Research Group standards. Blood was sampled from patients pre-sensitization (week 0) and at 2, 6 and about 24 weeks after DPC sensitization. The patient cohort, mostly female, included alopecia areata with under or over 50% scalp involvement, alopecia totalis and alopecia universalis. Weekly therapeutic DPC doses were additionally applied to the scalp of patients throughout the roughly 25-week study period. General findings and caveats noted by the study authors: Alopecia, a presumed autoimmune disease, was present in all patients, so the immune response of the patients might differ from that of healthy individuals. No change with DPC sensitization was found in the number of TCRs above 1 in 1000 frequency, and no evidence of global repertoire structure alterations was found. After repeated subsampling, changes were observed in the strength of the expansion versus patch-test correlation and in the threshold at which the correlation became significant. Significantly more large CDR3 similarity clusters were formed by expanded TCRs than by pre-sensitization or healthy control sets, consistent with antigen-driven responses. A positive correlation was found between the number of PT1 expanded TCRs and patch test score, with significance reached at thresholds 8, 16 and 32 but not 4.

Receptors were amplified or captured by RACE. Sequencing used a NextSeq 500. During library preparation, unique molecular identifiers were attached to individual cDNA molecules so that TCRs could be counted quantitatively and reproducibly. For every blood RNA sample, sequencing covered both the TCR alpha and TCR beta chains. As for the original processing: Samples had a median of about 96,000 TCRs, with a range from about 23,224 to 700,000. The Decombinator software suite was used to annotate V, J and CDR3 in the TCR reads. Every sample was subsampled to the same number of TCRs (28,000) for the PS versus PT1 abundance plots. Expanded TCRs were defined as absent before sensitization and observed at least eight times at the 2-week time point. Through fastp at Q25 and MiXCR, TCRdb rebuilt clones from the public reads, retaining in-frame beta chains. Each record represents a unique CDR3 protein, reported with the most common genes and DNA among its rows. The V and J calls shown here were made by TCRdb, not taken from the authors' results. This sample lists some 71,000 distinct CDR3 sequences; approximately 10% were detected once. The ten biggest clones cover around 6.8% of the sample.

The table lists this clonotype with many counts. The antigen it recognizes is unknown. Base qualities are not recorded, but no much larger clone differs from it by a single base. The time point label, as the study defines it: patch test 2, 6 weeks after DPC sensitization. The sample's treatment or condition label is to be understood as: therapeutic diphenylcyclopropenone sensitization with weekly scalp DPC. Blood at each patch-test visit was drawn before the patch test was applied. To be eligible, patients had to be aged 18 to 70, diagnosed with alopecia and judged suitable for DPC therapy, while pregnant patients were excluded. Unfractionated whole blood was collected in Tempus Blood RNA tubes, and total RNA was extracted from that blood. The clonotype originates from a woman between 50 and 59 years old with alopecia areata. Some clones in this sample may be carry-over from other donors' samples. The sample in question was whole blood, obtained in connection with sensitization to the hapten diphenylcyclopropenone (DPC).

The CDR3 sequence is CASSPSFLWREGGEQFF. The DNA reads TGTGCCAGCAGCCCCTCGTTCCTTTGGCGGGAGGGAGGTGAGCAGTTCTTC. Recombination joined TRBV7-6 with TRBJ2-1; 9 central bases correspond to TRBD2. CDR1 and CDR2 were assigned from the germline V gene as SGHVS and FNYEAQ. Trimming takes 5 bases off V and 9 bases off J; junction bases not matched to a gene: 17. CDR3 length: 17 amino acids, cysteine to phenylalanine. Kept here is only the CDR3 DNA, which spans 51 bases and is read in frame from base 1.